The present entry profiles one TCR beta chain with its context. Antigen unknown. There are 12 residues in the CDR3. Germline CDR1 MDHEN, CDR2 SYDVKM. V shed 8 bases and J 6 bases; nucleotides not matched to a gene: 5. These data originate in a study of cytomegalovirus exposure and HLA in healthy donors. Study conclusions and caveats: Associated with cytomegalovirus, according to the listing, were around 160 TCR beta chains. Associated with HLA alleles at 0.05 false discovery rate in a later analysis were approximately 17,000 TCR beta sequences. As confirmed in vitro, three CMV-associated chains were specific for CMV antigens.

60 Vbeta and 13 Jbeta primers were used in PCR. The method was immunoSEQ multiplex PCR; TCRdb's version includes in-frame clones alone and lacks a portion of them. The sample has roughly 130,000 clones, roughly 66% seen once. Each of the donors was a healthy bone marrow donor. The TCR sequence derives from a man younger than 35 in good health and CMV-seronegative. The rearrangement uses TRBV28 and TRBJ1-2; 8 bases agree with TRBD1. Sequenced sample: PBMCs. CDR3 protein: CASRPGGDGYTF. The CDR3 nucleotides read TGTGCCAGCCGCCCAGGGGGCGATGGCTACACCTTC.